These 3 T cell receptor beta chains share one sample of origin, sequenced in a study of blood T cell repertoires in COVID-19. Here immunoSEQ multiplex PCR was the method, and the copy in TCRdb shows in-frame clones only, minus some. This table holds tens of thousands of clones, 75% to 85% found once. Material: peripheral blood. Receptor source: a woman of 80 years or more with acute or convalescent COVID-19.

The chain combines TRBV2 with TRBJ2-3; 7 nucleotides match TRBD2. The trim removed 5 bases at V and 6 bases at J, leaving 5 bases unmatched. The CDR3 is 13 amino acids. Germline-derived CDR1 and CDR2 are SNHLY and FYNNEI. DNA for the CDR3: TGTGCCAGCAGTCGCGGACTAGACGATACGCAGTATTTT. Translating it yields CASSRGLDDTQYF.

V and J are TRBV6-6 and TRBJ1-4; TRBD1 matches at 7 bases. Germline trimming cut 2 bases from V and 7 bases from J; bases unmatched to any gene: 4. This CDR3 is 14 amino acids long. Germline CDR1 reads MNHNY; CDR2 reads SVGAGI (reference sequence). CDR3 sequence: CASSYRGLGEKLFF. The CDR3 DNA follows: TGTGCCAGCAGTTACAGGGGGCTAGGTGAAAAACTGTTTTTT.

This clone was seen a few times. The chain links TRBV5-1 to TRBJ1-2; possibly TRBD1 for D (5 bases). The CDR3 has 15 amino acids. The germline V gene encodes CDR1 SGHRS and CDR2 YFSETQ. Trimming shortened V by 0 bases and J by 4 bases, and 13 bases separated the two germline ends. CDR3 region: CASSLGQGAVYGYTF. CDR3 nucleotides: TGCGCCAGCAGCTTGGGGCAGGGTGCGGTCTATGGCTACACCTTC.